The 8 T cell receptor beta chains reported below all come from one sample, sequenced in a study of blood T cell repertoires in COVID-19. Assay: immunoSEQ multiplex PCR; the TCRdb copy retains only in-frame clones and omits some. This repertoire shows approximately 210,000 clones, approximately 90% found once; its top ten account for approximately 4.4%. The sequenced sample was peripheral blood. The receptor set was obtained from a human donor in a cohort sampled during active COVID-19.

This chain uses TRBV3-1 (or the pseudogene TRBV3-2) with TRBJ2-1, with 12 bases identical to TRBD2. CDR1 LGHDT and CDR2 YNNKEL come from the germline V gene (reference sequence). The trim removed 5 bases at V and 6 bases at J, leaving 5 bases unmatched. There are 15 residues in the CDR3. CDR3 nucleotides: TGTGCCAGCAGCGAAACTAGCGGGAGGACCAATGAGCAGTTCTTC. Translation gives CASSETSGRTNEQFF.

The chain combines TRBV27 with TRBJ2-3, with 9 bases fitting TRBD2. Unmatched junction bases numbered 4, after V lost 3 bases and J lost 0 bases. Germline V gene lookup returns CDR1 MNHEY and CDR2 SMNVEV (reference sequence). The CDR3 is 16 amino acids. Here the CDR3 DNA reads TGTGCCAGCAGTTTCCTAGCGGGAACTAGCACAGATACGCAGTATTTT. Its protein product is CASSFLAGTSTDTQYF.

This chain links TRBV6-6 with TRBJ1-2; no reliable D call. The CDR3 contains 13 residues. Trimming cost V 5 bases and J 4 bases, with 11 bases left between them. Germline V gene data show CDR1 as MNHNY and CDR2 as SVGAGI (reference sequence). This CDR3 reads CASSKDKFYGYTF. CDR3 coding DNA: TGTGCCAGCAGTAAAGACAAATTCTATGGCTACACCTTC.

The gene calls are TRBV5-6 and TRBJ2-2; D gene ambiguous. The CDR3 consists of 15 residues. Germline V lookup: CDR1 SGHDT, CDR2 YYEEEE. V gave up 0 bases and J gave up 5 bases, with 11 bases separating them. CDR3 sequence (DNA): TGTGCCAGCAGCTTGGCTCCCCAGGTTACCGGGGAGCTGTTTTTT. Its protein is CASSLAPQVTGELFF. Looking up the rest from reference TRBV5-6 and TRBJ2-2 gives the full variable domain: DAGVTQSPTHLIKTRGQQVTLRCSPKSGHDTVSWYQQALGQGPQFIFQYYEEEERQRGNFPDRFSGHQFPNYSSELNVNALLLGDSALYLCASSLAPQVTGELFFGEGSRLTVL.

About this clone: An end of the junction does not agree with germline; a read error may underlie this. This chain uses TRBV3-1 (or the pseudogene TRBV3-2) with TRBJ2-1, with TRBD2 matching over 11 bases. The germline gives CDR1 LGHDT, CDR2 YNNKEL (reference sequence). CDR3 length: 11 residues. The CDR3 sequence: CASSQTSGVIF. The CDR3 nucleotides read TGTGCCAGCAGCCAGACTAGCGGGGTTATCTTC.

The rearrangement joins TRBV5-6 to TRBJ2-5; 9 bases line up with TRBD2. CDR1 is SGHDT and CDR2 is YYEEEE in the germline V gene. The junction had 12 bases not matched to a gene; V was cut back by 4 bases and J by 5 bases. This CDR3 spans 16 amino acids. In nucleotides, the CDR3 is TGTGCCAGCAGCCCCCGCCCTAGCGGGGCTTTGGAGACCCAGTACTTC. This gives the protein CASSPRPSGALETQYF.

V is TRBV29-1 and J is TRBJ2-1, with D unresolved. Trimming stripped 6 bases from V and 0 bases from J, with 18 bases between. Looked up from germline, CDR1 is SQVTM and CDR2 is ANQGSEA. This CDR3 spans 16 amino acids. CDR3 nucleotide sequence: TGCAGCGTCCTATTCAGCGATCCGAGCTCCTACAATGAGCAGTTCTTC. It is translated as CSVLFSDPSSYNEQFF.

This clone was counted a single time. The chain links TRBV10-3 to TRBJ1-1; D call uncertain. V was pared by 0 bases and J by 8 bases, with 7 bases between. In germline, CDR1 is ENHRY, CDR2 SYGVKD. CDR3 length equals 12 residues. The CDR3 reads CAISESNREAFF. Written as DNA, the CDR3 is TGTGCCATCAGTGAGTCAAACAGAGAAGCTTTCTTT.